The clone carrying this T cell receptor beta chain was picked up a small number of times. Antigen unknown. Blood samples were obtained at baseline, cycle 4 day 1, and cycle 7 day 1. This sample is drawn from a study of OX40 agonist ivuxolimab in advanced cancers. Clones were sequenced by immunoSEQ multiplex PCR, and TCRdb holds only the in-frame ones, with some missing. The sample holds 55,000 to 70,000 clones, around 80% seen once. The CDR3 length is 14 residues. With V trimmed by 6 bases and J by 2 bases, 3 bases remained unmatched. Per germline, CDR1 MNHEY and CDR2 SVGAGI. Whole-study findings and limits: CD4+ and CD8+ T cells in blood underwent clonal expansion by week 6 at 0.1 to 3.0 mg/kg.

Sequencing was performed on CD4+ or CD8+ T cells sorted from blood, taken in a trial of the OX40 agonist ivuxolimab. This sequence was found in an adult with an advanced solid tumor such as melanoma, head and neck, liver or kidney cancer. The V and J genes are TRBV6-5 and TRBJ1-2; 10 nucleotides agree with TRBD1. In DNA, the CDR3 is TGTGCCAGCAGGCGGGACAGGGGAAACTATGGCTACACCTTC. Residues: CASRRDRGNYGYTF.